This is a list of T cell receptor beta chains from one sample in a study of blood T cell repertoires in COVID-19. The assay was immunoSEQ multiplex PCR, and TCRdb's table has in-frame clones only and misses some. The sample consists of 170,000 or so clones, around 87% of them appearing once. The sequenced material came from peripheral blood. Receptor source: a man between 40 and 49 years old with active or convalescent COVID-19. Each CDR3 is given with its conserved first and last residue. Each record gives: CDR3 length, J gene, V gene, CDR3 protein.

len: 11; j_gene: TRBJ1-1; v_gene: TRBV30; CDR3aa: CAWSGGPEAFF
len: 17; j_gene: TRBJ2-2; v_gene: TRBV7-9; CDR3aa: CASSLDDSLANTGELFF
len: 15; j_gene: TRBJ1-4; v_gene: TRBV3-1/TRBV3-2; CDR3aa: CASSQEVLTNEKLFF
len: 12; j_gene: TRBJ2-7; v_gene: TRBV30; CDR3aa: CAWEQGSYEQYF
len: 15; j_gene: TRBJ2-1; v_gene: TRBV6-6; CDR3aa: CASSTLAGPYNEQFF
len: 15; j_gene: TRBJ1-5; v_gene: TRBV2; CDR3aa: CASNLGQGGYQPQHF
len: 18; j_gene: TRBJ1-6; v_gene: TRBV4-1; CDR3aa: CASRQRAFGDRANSPLHF
len: 15; j_gene: TRBJ1-2; v_gene: TRBV7-2; CDR3aa: CASSSRQVTDYGYTF
len: 17; j_gene: TRBJ2-2; v_gene: TRBV25-1; CDR3aa: CASRGRAGQGRTGELFF
len: 15; j_gene: TRBJ2-7; v_gene: TRBV5-1; CDR3aa: CASSLRTGGDYEQYF
len: 13; j_gene: TRBJ1-1; v_gene: TRBV12-3/TRBV12-4; CDR3aa: CASSKNRDAEAFF
len: 16; j_gene: TRBJ1-1; v_gene: TRBV5-4; CDR3aa: CASSKGQGGMNTEAFF
len: 15; j_gene: TRBJ2-7; v_gene: TRBV4-2; CDR3aa: CASSQDRAGPYEQYF
len: 15; j_gene: TRBJ1-4; v_gene: TRBV6-5; CDR3aa: CASRKDRATNEKLFF
len: 14; j_gene: TRBJ2-7; v_gene: TRBV7-9; CDR3aa: CASSSAAVTYEQYF
len: 18; j_gene: TRBJ2-1; v_gene: TRBV7-9; CDR3aa: CASSSPSGGAWTYNEQFF
len: 14; j_gene: TRBJ1-1; v_gene: TRBV3-1/TRBV3-2; CDR3aa: CASSRGTGDFGAFF
len: 11; j_gene: TRBJ2-7; v_gene: TRBV20-1; CDR3aa: CSVTSGHEQYF
len: 11; j_gene: TRBJ1-1; v_gene: TRBV20-1; CDR3aa: CSARPITEAFF
len: 16; j_gene: TRBJ1-6; v_gene: TRBV19; CDR3aa: CASSTTGLNDNSPLHF
len: 18; j_gene: TRBJ1-4; v_gene: TRBV27; CDR3aa: CASTSHHGQGATNEKLFF
len: 16; j_gene: TRBJ2-1; v_gene: TRBV6-6; CDR3aa: CASSRDSGGAYNEQFF
len: 16; j_gene: TRBJ1-5; v_gene: TRBV27; CDR3aa: CASSRDRTISNQPQHF
len: 18; j_gene: TRBJ2-3; v_gene: TRBV7-2; CDR3aa: CASSRNPGTGGGTDTQYF
len: 13; j_gene: TRBJ1-2; v_gene: TRBV7-9; CDR3aa: CASSFGGSGGYTF
len: 16; j_gene: TRBJ2-1; v_gene: TRBV29-1; CDR3aa: CSVPGILARSYNEQFF
len: 14; j_gene: TRBJ1-5; v_gene: TRBV3-1/TRBV3-2; CDR3aa: CASSQVSGRMPQHF
len: 15; j_gene: TRBJ2-2; v_gene: TRBV5-1; CDR3aa: CASSLRQALTGELFF
len: 15; j_gene: TRBJ2-6; v_gene: TRBV5-8; CDR3aa: CASRGDRAGANVLTF
len: 14; j_gene: TRBJ1-6; v_gene: TRBV6-5; CDR3aa: CASQGSAYNSPLHF
len: 12; j_gene: TRBJ1-4; v_gene: TRBV12-3/TRBV12-4; CDR3aa: CASSLAIEKLFF
len: 14; j_gene: TRBJ2-7; v_gene: TRBV9; CDR3aa: CASSVEASNYEQYF